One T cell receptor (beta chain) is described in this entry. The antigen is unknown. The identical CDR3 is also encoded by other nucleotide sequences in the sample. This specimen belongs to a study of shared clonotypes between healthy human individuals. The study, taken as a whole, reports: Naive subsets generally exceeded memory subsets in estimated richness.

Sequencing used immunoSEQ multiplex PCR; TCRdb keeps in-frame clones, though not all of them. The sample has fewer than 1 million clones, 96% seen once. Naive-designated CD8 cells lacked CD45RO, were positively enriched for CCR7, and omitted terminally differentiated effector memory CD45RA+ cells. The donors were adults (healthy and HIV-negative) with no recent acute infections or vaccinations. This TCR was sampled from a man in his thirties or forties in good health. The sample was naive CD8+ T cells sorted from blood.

CDR3 bases: TGTGCCAGCAGTGAAGGGGGGACCTACAATGAGCAGTTCTTC. This encodes CASSEGGTYNEQFF. This sequence joins TRBV2 and TRBJ2-1; perhaps D is TRBD1 or TRBD2 (5 bases each). CDR1 and CDR2 (germline): SNHLY, FYNNEI. The CDR3 spans 14 residues. V lost 1 base and J lost 2, with 6 bases in between.